One sample yielded the 4 T cell receptor beta chains listed below, sequenced in a study of T cell responses to AZD1222 COVID-19 vaccine (dated by TCRdb to about 2021). The library was made by the immunoSEQ multiplex PCR assay. The table was pulled from immuneACCESS by TCRdb, which kept in-frame rearrangements only. Such tables lose some clones; where checked, under half of the loss comes from unresolved V genes, and the rest has no known cause. The sample profile shows roughly 110,000 clones; about 87% of them were found once. Together, the top ten hold 12% of the sample. The meaning of the sample's time point label: baseline before first vaccination. The starting material was peripheral blood, obtained on day 0 of AZD1222 vaccination. The receptor set was obtained from an adult in good health.

The V gene is TRBV7-8, the J gene TRBJ1-2; D not resolved. CDR1 and CDR2 from the germline V gene are SGHVS and FQNEAQ. The V end was cut by 0 bases, the J end by 7 bases, with 9 bases between. This CDR3 is 13 amino acids long. The CDR3, as DNA: TGTGCCAGCAGCTTAGCCCTAGGCGGTGGCTACACCTTC. Translation: CASSLALGGGYTF.

This clone was seen a few times. This chain uses TRBV28 with TRBJ2-5; D is undetermined. Per the germline V gene, CDR1 is MDHEN and CDR2 is SYDVKM. Trimming removed 6 bases at V and 5 bases at J, with 10 bases between. The CDR3 sequence is 12 residues long. Written as DNA, the CDR3 is TGTGCCAGCAGCTTCTCGAGGGAGACCCAGTACTTC. Protein sequence: CASSFSRETQYF. Drawing the rest from reference TRBV28 and TRBJ2-5, the complete variable domain is DVKVTQSSRYLVKRTGEKVFLECVQDMDHENMFWYRQDPGLGLRLIYFSYDVKMKEKGDIPEGYSVSREKKERFSLILESASTNQTSMYLCASSFSRETQYFGPGTRLLVL.

The chain is built from TRBV5-4 and TRBJ1-3; TRBD1 is a possible D gene (5 bases). The V end lost 0 bases, the J end lost 4 bases, and 14 bases lay between the germline ends. Per germline, CDR1 SGHNT and CDR2 YYREEE (reference sequence). There are 16 residues in the CDR3. The CDR3 DNA reads TGTGCCAGCAGCTTGGGAGGTCGGGGCCCCGGAAACACCATATATTTT. Translation gives CASSLGGRGPGNTIYF.

This chain joins TRBV28 and TRBJ2-1; 10 bases fit TRBD2. The CDR3 extends over 15 amino acids. Germline values: CDR1 MDHEN, CDR2 SYDVKM. The V gene end was trimmed by 6 bases and the J gene end by 6 bases; junction bases not matched to a gene: 8. DNA of the CDR3: TGTGCCAGCAGCTTGAGGACTAGCGGTCCCAATGAGCAGTTCTTC. Translating it yields CASSLRTSGPNEQFF. The complete variable domain, with remaining parts taken from reference TRBV28 and TRBJ2-1, reads DVKVTQSSRYLVKRTGEKVFLECVQDMDHENMFWYRQDPGLGLRLIYFSYDVKMKEKGDIPEGYSVSREKKERFSLILESASTNQTSMYLCASSLRTSGPNEQFFGPGTRLTVL.